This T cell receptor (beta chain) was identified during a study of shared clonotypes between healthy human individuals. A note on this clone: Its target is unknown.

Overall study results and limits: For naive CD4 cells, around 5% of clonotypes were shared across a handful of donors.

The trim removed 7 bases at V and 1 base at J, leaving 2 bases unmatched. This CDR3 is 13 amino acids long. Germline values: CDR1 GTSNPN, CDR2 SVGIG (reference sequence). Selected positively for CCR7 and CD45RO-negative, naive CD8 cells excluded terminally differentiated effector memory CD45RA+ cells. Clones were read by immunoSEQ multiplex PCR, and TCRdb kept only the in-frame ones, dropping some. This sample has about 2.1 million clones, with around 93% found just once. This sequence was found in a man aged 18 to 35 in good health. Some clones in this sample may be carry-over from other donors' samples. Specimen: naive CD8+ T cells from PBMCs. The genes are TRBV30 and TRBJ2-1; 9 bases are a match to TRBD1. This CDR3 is CALGTGSYNEQFF. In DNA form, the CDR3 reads TGTGCCTTGGGGACAGGGTCCTACAATGAGCAGTTCTTC.